The 20 T cell receptor beta chains reported below all come from one sample, sequenced in a study of early stage breast cancer tumors (dated by TCRdb to about 2017). The protocol used for the library was the immunoSEQ multiplex PCR assay. TCRdb obtained this table from immuneACCESS and retained in-frame rearrangements with V and J assigned. These tables miss some clones; where compared with another copy, unresolved V genes account for less than half of the shortfall, and the remainder is unexplained. For this sample the table gives fewer than 30,000 clones, of which less than 85% were detected only once. The ten biggest clones cover roughly 12% of the sample. Material: blood. These receptors all stem from a person aged 55 to 69 with breast cancer.

The chain joins TRBV19 to TRBJ2-7; maybe TRBD1 (6 bases). Trimming took off 5 bases at V and 5 bases at J, with 19 bases between the two ends. The CDR3 totals 15 residues. Germline CDR1 is LNHDA and CDR2 is SQIVND (reference sequence). CDR3 DNA sequence: TGTGCCAGTAGTCCAAGACAGGTTGGGATGGACGAGCAGTACTTC. This codes for CASSPRQVGMDEQYF.

The V call is TRBV30, the J call TRBJ2-7; TRBD2 might be the D (6 bases). V was trimmed by 4 bases and J by 6 bases, leaving 16 bases between them. Germline assignment: CDR1 GTSNPN and CDR2 SVGIG (reference sequence). This CDR3 is built from 13 residues. The CDR3: CAWTENLGGEQYF. CDR3 coding DNA: TGTGCCTGGACGGAAAACCTCGGGGGCGAGCAGTACTTC.

This rearrangement joins TRBV6-5 to TRBJ2-2; TRBD1 matches 8 bases. Germline CDR1 reads MNHEY; CDR2 reads SVGAGI. V was pared by 6 bases and J by 3 bases, with 6 bases of the junction left unmatched. The CDR3 contains 15 residues. DNA of the CDR3: TGTGCCAGCAGCTTATCGACAGGGGACACCGGGGAGCTGTTTTTT. As protein: CASSLSTGDTGELFF.

The V call is TRBV7-6, the J call TRBJ2-3; 8 nucleotides align to TRBD2. Germline V lookup: CDR1 SGHVS, CDR2 FNYEAQ. This CDR3 is built from 16 residues. J gave up 5 bases and V 5 bases, and 12 bases lay outside the gene matches. This chain's CDR3 is CASSAASSGSGDTQYF. CDR3 DNA sequence: TGTGCCAGCAGCGCCGCCTCTAGCGGGTCAGGAGATACGCAGTATTTT.

Notes on this clone: This sample includes further DNA sequences coding for the same CDR3. J is TRBJ2-5 and V is TRBV20-1; D uncertain. The CDR3 is 10 residues long. Germline assignment: CDR1 DFQATT and CDR2 SNEGSKA (reference sequence). The V and J ends lost 6 bases and 2 bases respectively, with 4 bases between them. CDR3 amino acids: CSARQETQYF. Written as DNA, the CDR3 is TGCAGTGCCCGTCAAGAGACCCAGTACTTC.

The chain employs TRBV9 and TRBJ2-7; D unresolved. Germline V CDR1 and CDR2: SGDLS, YYNGEE. The CDR3 extends over 14 amino acids. V was clipped by 0 bases and J by 3 bases, with 10 bases between them. The CDR3 region is CASSVADRGYEQYF. The DNA of the CDR3 is TGTGCCAGCAGCGTAGCTGATCGCGGCTACGAGCAGTACTTC.

This clone showed up just a few times. The J gene is TRBJ2-1, the V gene TRBV9; D possibly corresponds to TRBD1 (5 bases). V was clipped by 5 bases and J by 5 bases, with 14 bases between them. The CDR3 consists of 14 residues. Germline V gene data show CDR1 as SGDLS and CDR2 as YYNGEE. CDR3 residues: CASRPTDSHNEQFF. CDR3 DNA: TGTGCCAGCAGACCTACAGACAGCCACAATGAGCAGTTCTTC. The full variable domain, rest sourced from reference TRBV9 and TRBJ2-1, is DSGVTQTPKHLITATGQRVTLRCSPRSGDLSVYWYQQSLDQGLQFLIQYYNGEERAKGNILERFSAQQFPDLHSELNLSSLELGDSALYFCASRPTDSHNEQFFGPGTRLTVL.

In this sample, this clone turned up once. V usage is TRBV29-1 and J usage is TRBJ1-2, with D hard to call. CDR3 size: 13 residues. Germline CDR1 SQVTM, CDR2 ANQGSEA. V lost 4 bases and J lost 0, with 9 bases in between. CDR3 coding DNA: TGCAGCGTTGCTAGGCCAGCTAACTATGGCTACACCTTC. This encodes CSVARPANYGYTF. The full variable domain, rest sourced from reference TRBV29-1 and TRBJ1-2, is SAVISQKPSRDICQRGTSLTIQCQVDSQVTMMFWYRQQPGQSLTLIATANQGSEATYESGFVIDKFPISRPNLTFSTLTVSNMSPEDSSIYLCSVARPANYGYTFGSGTRLTVV.

The chain joins TRBV5-1 to TRBJ2-2; a possible D gene is TRBD2 (5 bases). Germline CDR1 is SGHRS and CDR2 is YFSETQ. CDR3 length: 14 amino acids. The ends were cut back, 2 bases at V and 6 bases at J, with 11 bases in the middle. This CDR3 is CASSFTSVPGELFF. In DNA form, the CDR3 reads TGCGCCAGCAGCTTCACTAGTGTCCCCGGGGAGCTGTTTTTT.

The V gene is TRBV7-9, the J gene TRBJ2-7, with D tentatively TRBD2 (6 bases). Germline V lookup: CDR1 SEHNR, CDR2 FQNEAQ (reference sequence). The length of the CDR3 is 13 residues. The V end was cut by 8 bases, the J end by 3 bases, with 14 bases between. CDR3 loop: CASLGGRSYEQYF. The CDR3 DNA sequence: TGTGCCAGCCTGGGTGGGAGGAGCTACGAGCAGTACTTC.

The rearrangement uses TRBV2 and TRBJ2-2; TRBD1 aligns across 8 bases. CDR3 length: 14 residues. The V and J ends lost 7 bases and 2 bases, in that order; junction bases with no gene match: 3. Germline loops: CDR1 SNHLY, CDR2 FYNNEI. The CDR3, as DNA: TGTGCCAGCATGGGACAGGTCAACACCGGGGAGCTGTTTTTT. Translating gives CASMGQVNTGELFF.

This chain joins TRBV30 and TRBJ1-1; D gene ambiguous. This CDR3 has 12 amino acids. The V gene's germline CDR1 is GTSNPN and CDR2 SVGIG (reference sequence). The CDR3 sequence: CGLTGMNTEAFF. The CDR3 nucleotides read TGTGGCTTAACCGGGATGAACACTGAAGCTTTCTTT. The variable domain in full, completed from reference TRBV30 and TRBJ1-1, reads SQTIHQWPATLVQPVGSPLSLECTVEGTSNPNLYWYRQAAGRGLQLLFYSVGIGQISSEVPQNLSASRPQDRQFILSSKKLLLSDSGFYLCGLTGMNTEAFFGQGTRLTVV.

This clone has just one count. V is TRBV15 and J is TRBJ2-7; TRBD1 aligns across 7 bases. Per the germline V gene, CDR1 is LNHNV and CDR2 is YYDKDF (reference sequence). V shed 4 bases, J shed 6 bases, and the junction held 18 bases outside the gene matches. This CDR3 has 17 amino acids. CDR3: CATSITDRSAPRSEQYF. The DNA of the CDR3 is TGTGCCACCAGCATTACGGACAGGTCTGCCCCTAGGAGCGAGCAGTACTTC.

This clone was detected a few times. This sequence joins TRBV28 and TRBJ1-2; D gene unclear. There are 12 residues in the CDR3. V was pared by 2 bases and J by 4 bases, with 5 bases between. Per the germline V gene, CDR1 is MDHEN and CDR2 is SYDVKM. In DNA form, the CDR3 reads TGTGCCAGCAGTTTAGGCGGCTATGGCTACACCTTC. Translation: CASSLGGYGYTF.

This chain connects TRBV5-1 to TRBJ2-3; unclear D gene. Trimming shortened V by 0 bases and J by 5 bases, and 7 bases separated the two germline ends. The CDR3 sequence is 13 residues long. Germline assignment: CDR1 SGHRS and CDR2 YFSETQ. CDR3 residues: CASSLAQKDTQYF. The CDR3 DNA sequence: TGCGCCAGCAGCTTGGCCCAGAAAGATACGCAGTATTTT.

Only one count was recorded for this clone. The chain is built from TRBV5-1 and TRBJ2-7, with 7 bases that match TRBD2. Germline V gives CDR1 SGHRS, CDR2 YFSETQ. Unmatched junction bases numbered 6, after V lost 0 bases and J lost 0 bases. This CDR3 region has 16 residues. CDR3 nucleotide sequence: TGCGCCAGCAGCTTGGCCCCAGCGGGAAACTCCTACGAGCAGTACTTC. This translates into CASSLAPAGNSYEQYF. The variable domain in full, with the rest retrieved from reference TRBV5-1 and TRBJ2-7, is KAGVTQTPRYLIKTRGQQVTLSCSPISGHRSVSWYQQTPGQGLQFLFEYFSETQRNKGNFPGRFSGRQFSNSRSEMNVSTLELGDSALYLCASSLAPAGNSYEQYFGPGTRLTVT.

V and J are TRBV7-9 and TRBJ1-1; the D is unclear. The CDR3 is 13 amino acids. Trimming removed 3 bases from V and 0 bases from J, with 5 bases in between. Looked up from germline, CDR1 is SEHNR and CDR2 is FQNEAQ (reference sequence). This CDR3 is CASSFFMNTEAFF. The CDR3 coding sequence is TGTGCCAGCAGCTTCTTTATGAACACTGAAGCTTTCTTT. The variable domain in full, completed from reference TRBV7-9 and TRBJ1-1, reads DTGVSQNPRHKITKRGQNVTFRCDPISEHNRLYWYRQTLGQGPEFLTYFQNEAQLEKSRLLSDRFSAERPKGSFSTLEIQRTEQGDSAMYLCASSFFMNTEAFFGQGTRLTVV.

The chain recombines TRBV11-3 with TRBJ2-2, with TRBD2 matching 8 bases. The junction had 9 bases not matched to a gene; V was cut back by 5 bases and J by 7 bases. Germline values: CDR1 SGHNT, CDR2 YENEEA. This CDR3 has 15 residues. The CDR3 sequence: CASSLPGGGGGELFF. The CDR3 DNA is TGTGCCAGCAGCCTCCCGGGAGGGGGAGGCGGGGAGCTGTTTTTT. Variable domain in full (rest from reference TRBV11-3 and TRBJ2-2): EAGVVQSPRYKIIEKKQPVAFWCNPISGHNTLYWYLQNLGQGPELLIRYENEEAVDDSQLPKDRFSAERLKGVDSTLKIQPAELGDSAVYLCASSLPGGGGGELFFGEGSRLTVL.

CDR3 coding DNA: TGTGCCAGCACCCAAAGGGCAGGGGATAGCTACACCTTC. Translated: CASTQRAGDSYTF. The V and J genes are TRBV28 and TRBJ1-2, with D maybe TRBD1 (6 bases). Trimming removed 7 bases from V and 9 bases from J, with 18 bases in between. This CDR3 has 13 residues. Looked up from germline, CDR1 is MDHEN and CDR2 is SYDVKM.

The genes are TRBV6-6 and TRBJ1-5, with 7 positions matching TRBD1. The CDR3 length is 15 residues. Trimming removed 2 bases from V and 7 bases from J; junction bases left unmatched: 8. Germline CDR1 MNHNY, CDR2 SVGAGI (reference sequence). The CDR3 nucleotides read TGTGCCAGCAGTTACCGGGAGACAGGGACACAGCCCCAGCATTTT. This gives the protein CASSYRETGTQPQHF.